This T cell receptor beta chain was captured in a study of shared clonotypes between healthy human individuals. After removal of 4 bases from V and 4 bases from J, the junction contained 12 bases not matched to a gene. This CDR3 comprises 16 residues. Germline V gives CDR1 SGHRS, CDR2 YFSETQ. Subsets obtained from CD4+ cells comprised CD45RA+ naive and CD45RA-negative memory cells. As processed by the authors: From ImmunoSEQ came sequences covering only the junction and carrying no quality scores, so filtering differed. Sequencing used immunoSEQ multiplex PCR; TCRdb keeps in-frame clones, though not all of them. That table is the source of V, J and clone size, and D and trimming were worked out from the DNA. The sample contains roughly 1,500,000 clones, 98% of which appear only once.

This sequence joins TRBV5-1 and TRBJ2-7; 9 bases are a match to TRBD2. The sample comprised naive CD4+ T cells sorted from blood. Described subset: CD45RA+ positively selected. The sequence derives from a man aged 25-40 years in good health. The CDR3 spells CASSTRGIAGAYEQYF. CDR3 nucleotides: TGCGCCAGCAGCACCAGAGGCATAGCGGGAGCTTACGAGCAGTACTTC.